This T cell receptor beta chain derives from a study of long-term antiretroviral therapy in people with HIV (dated by TCRdb to 2021 to 2024). Regarding the complete study: Collection of the earliest samples took place about a decade ahead of the 2015 WHO recommendation for immediate ART, at a time when ART was typically delayed until CD4 counts fell. A retrospective serial study tested whether ART initiation and durable HIV suppression were associated with changes in peripheral blood TRB repertoire composition and diversity. A total of over 150 cryopreserved PBMC samples came from 25 to 35 adults with confirmed HIV infection and were collected serially over a mean of roughly six years (range 1-12). Of the 30 participants with HIV, ten to eleven were female. No cross-contamination during QIAcube processing was shown when test extractions of a monoclonal T-cell line were performed alongside about 33 polyclonal samples.

Germline trimming: 4 bases from V, 1 base from J; junction bases outside gene matches: 6. For CDR1 and CDR2, the germline V gene lists SGHVS and FQNEAQ. The CDR3, from cysteine to phenylalanine, totals 16 residues. Of all the DNA, just the CDR3 is kept, 48 bases in frame from base 1. To be included, a participant needed at least one PBMC sample from before ART initiation plus at least two post-ART samples. Treatment was received in the United States of America by all participants with HIV. Before DNA extraction, cryopreserved samples containing roughly 0.9-11 million PBMC were thawed and washed. At the time of the earliest PBMC sample for each participant with HIV, ages ranged from roughly 20 to 60 years. Each participant contributed PBMC samples from 1-4 timepoints before ART initiation and 2-8 timepoints after ART initiation, with a median of 7 samples. For every participant, serial HIV viral load, CD4+ T-cell count, ART history and demographic data were obtained. Using a Qiagen kit on a QIAcube, genomic DNA was extracted from unsorted PBMC, with samples processed in batches of 12.

Notes on this clone: No antigen is known for it. Per-base quality was not reported, and no clone a single base away is much larger than it.

Sequencing of the TRB variable region was done with the immunoSEQ hsTCRB v3.0 assay at survey level resolution. A depth of about 40,000-50,000 T-cell genomes per sample was targeted for TRB sequencing. TRB libraries were pooled and sequenced on an Illumina MiSeq using a v3 150-cycle kit. As for the authors' bioinformatics: Repertoire analysis ran in R within a reproducible Nextflow workflow covering QC, data transformation and analysis. LymphoSeq2, an R package for exploring AIRR-Seq data, was used to implement custom analyses. A handful of samples that produced fewer than 5000 total TRB sequences were removed, so 150 to 200 HIV repertoires were analyzed. Among the 190 or so HIV repertoires that were kept, roughly 59 were collected before ART initiation and 120 to 140 were collected after ART initiation. Repertoires were downsampled to 5000 TRB nucleotide sequences, with summary statistics averaged over 100 downsampling iterations. TRB sequences were retained for analysis only if CDR3 regions of at least seven amino acids were present. A Shannon entropy-derived clonality score and the Gini coefficient were used to measure diversity. In the repertoire networks, any two of the top 5000 CDR3 amino acid sequences were linked whenever the two sequences differed by an edit distance of one. For TRB CDR3 amino acid sequences, antigen specificity groups and MHC restriction were predicted with GLIPH2. To flag known CMV, EBV, HIV or tissue antigen associations, CDR3 amino acid sequences were matched against VDJdb and McPAS-TCR. Pre-ART, post-ART and control groups were compared with Wilcoxon signed-rank tests and Holm-Bonferroni correction. Entries here come from immuneACCESS through TCRdb and include only in-frame sequences with V and J called. Some clones fail to appear in such tables; in the studies checked, an unresolved V gene covers under half of the shortfall, and the cause of the remainder is unknown. The V and J calls and the clone size are those of that table, but D and trimming were determined from the DNA. This sample comprises 25,000 to 30,000 clones, approximately 87% of them detected only once. The ten largest account for roughly 4% of the sample.

The paper as a whole reports these results and caveats: Because cell numbers in pre-ART samples were limited, unsorted PBMC were profiled instead of sorted CD4+ and CD8+ T cells. No data were available on ART adherence, viral resistance or therapy changes, limiting inferences about post-ART repertoire changes. Expanded TRB clones identified before ART initiation dominated the repertoire across all time points, though the dominance fluctuated and decreased in many PLHIV after ART. A significant increase in TRB diversity was found to be associated with ART initiation, although TRB diversity was observed to remain significantly below that of transplant donor controls even after long-term ART. Since PBMC availability was limited, sequencing covered only the TCR beta chain, with no alpha chain pairing. Compared with controls, HIV repertoires had narrower CDR3 length ranges, and the network structure pointed to an antigen-experienced repertoire that shifted only slightly toward naive after ART. The samples were dated from the mid-2000s to the late 2010s, and the ART regimens that were used may be less effective than current ART regimens.

The sequences come from unsorted PBMCs, collected 0.5 years after starting antiretroviral therapy. Here the chain combines TRBV7-8 and TRBJ2-4; 8 central bases correspond to TRBD1. The sequence derives from a young woman with HIV. The DNA is as follows: TGTGCCAGCAGCTCGAGACAGGGGAGCGCCAAAAACATTCAGTACTTC. Its coded protein is CASSSRQGSAKNIQYF.